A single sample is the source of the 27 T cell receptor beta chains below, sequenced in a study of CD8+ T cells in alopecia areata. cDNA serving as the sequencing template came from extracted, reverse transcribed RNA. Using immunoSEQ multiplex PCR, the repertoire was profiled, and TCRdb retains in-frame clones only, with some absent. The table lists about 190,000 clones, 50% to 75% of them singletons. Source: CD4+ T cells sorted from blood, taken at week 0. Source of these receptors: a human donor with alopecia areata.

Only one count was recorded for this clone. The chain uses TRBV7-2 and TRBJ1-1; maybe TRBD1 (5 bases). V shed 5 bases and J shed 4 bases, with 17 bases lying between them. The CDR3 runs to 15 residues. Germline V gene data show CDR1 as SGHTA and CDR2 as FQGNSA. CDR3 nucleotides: TGTGCCAGCAGCCCCAGAGGTGAGGGGCCCACTGAAGCTTTCTTT. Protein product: CASSPRGEGPTEAFF.

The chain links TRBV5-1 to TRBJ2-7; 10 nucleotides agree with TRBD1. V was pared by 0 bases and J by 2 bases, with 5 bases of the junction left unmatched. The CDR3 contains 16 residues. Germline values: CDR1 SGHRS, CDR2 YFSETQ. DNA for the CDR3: TGCGCCAGCAGCTTGGCCGGGACAGGGGTGCCCTACGAGCAGTACTTC. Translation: CASSLAGTGVPYEQYF.

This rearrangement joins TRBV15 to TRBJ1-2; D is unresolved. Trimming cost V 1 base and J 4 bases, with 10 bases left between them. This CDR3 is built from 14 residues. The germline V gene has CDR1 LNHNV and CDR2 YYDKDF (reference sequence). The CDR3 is CATSRVGPAYGYTF. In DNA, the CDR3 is TGTGCCACCAGCAGAGTTGGGCCGGCCTATGGCTACACCTTC.

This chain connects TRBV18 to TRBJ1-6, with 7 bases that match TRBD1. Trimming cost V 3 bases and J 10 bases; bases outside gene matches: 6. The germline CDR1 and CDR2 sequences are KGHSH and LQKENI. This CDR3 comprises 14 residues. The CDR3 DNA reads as TGTGCCAGCTCACCCGACAGGGTGGGATCACCCCTCCACTTT. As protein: CASSPDRVGSPLHF.

Written as DNA, the CDR3 is TGTGCCAGCAGCTTAGGTGGACAGGGGGCGTTTGCAGAGACCCAGTACTTC. This sequence encodes CASSLGGQGAFAETQYF. The chain is built from TRBV7-2 and TRBJ2-5, with 11 positions matching TRBD1. After removal of 1 base from V and 4 bases from J, the junction contained 8 bases not matched to a gene. CDR3 length equals 17 residues. Germline CDR1 reads SGHTA; CDR2 reads FQGNSA.

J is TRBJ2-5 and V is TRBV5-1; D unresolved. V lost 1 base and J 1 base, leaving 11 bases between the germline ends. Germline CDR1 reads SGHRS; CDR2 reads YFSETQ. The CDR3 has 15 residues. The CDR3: CASSLTPLRQETQYF. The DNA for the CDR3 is TGCGCCAGCAGCTTGACGCCGCTCCGCCAAGAGACCCAGTACTTC.

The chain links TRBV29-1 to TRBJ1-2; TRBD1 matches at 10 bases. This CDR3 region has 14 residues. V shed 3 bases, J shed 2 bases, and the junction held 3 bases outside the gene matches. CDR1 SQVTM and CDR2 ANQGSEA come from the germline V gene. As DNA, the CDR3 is TGCAGCGTTGACCGGGACAGGGGAAACTATGGCTACACCTTC. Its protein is CSVDRDRGNYGYTF.

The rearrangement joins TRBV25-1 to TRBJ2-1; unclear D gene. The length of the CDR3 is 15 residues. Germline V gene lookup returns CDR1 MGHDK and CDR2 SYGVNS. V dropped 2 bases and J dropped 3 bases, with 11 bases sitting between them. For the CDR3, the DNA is TGTGCCAGCAGTGAACGGCTCCCCAACTACAATGAGCAGTTCTTC. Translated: CASSERLPNYNEQFF.

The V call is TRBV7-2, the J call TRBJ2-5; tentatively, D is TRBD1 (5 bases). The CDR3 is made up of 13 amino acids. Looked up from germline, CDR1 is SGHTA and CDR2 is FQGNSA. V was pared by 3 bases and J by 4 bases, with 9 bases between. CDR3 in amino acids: CASSLVQGETQYF. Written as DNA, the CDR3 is TGTGCCAGCAGCTTGGTCCAGGGAGAGACCCAGTACTTC.

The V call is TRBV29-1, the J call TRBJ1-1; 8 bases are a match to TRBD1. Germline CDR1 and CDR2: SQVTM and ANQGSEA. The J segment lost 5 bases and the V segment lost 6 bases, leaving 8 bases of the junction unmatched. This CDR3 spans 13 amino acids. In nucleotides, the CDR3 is TGCAGCGTCCAGGGACAGGTCGGGACTGAAGCTTTCTTT. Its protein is CSVQGQVGTEAFF.

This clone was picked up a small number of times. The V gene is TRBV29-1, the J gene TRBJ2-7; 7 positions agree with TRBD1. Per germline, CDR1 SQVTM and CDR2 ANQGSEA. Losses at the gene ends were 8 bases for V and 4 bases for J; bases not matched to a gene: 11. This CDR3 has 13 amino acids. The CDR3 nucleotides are TGCAGCATCCTCACAGGGGACGGATACGAGCAGTACTTC. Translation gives CSILTGDGYEQYF.

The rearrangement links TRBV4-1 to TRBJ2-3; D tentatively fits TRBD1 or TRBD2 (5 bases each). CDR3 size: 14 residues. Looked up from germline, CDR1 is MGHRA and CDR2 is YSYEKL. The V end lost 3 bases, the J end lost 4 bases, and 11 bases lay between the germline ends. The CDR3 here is CASSHLGDADTQYF. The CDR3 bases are TGCGCCAGCAGCCATTTGGGGGACGCAGATACGCAGTATTTT.

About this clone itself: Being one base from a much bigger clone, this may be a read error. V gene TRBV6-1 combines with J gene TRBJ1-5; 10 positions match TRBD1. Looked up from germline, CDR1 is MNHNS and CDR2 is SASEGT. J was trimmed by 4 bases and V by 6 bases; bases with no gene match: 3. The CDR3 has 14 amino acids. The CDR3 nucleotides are TGTGCCAGCAGCGTGGGACAGGGGAATCAGCCCCAGCATTTT. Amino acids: CASSVGQGNQPQHF.

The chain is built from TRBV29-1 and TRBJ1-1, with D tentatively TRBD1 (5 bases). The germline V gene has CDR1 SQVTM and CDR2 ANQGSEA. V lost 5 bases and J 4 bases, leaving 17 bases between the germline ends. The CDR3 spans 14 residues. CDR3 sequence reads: CSVSGDLTGTEAFF. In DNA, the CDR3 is TGCAGCGTTTCGGGGGACTTGACTGGCACTGAAGCTTTCTTT.

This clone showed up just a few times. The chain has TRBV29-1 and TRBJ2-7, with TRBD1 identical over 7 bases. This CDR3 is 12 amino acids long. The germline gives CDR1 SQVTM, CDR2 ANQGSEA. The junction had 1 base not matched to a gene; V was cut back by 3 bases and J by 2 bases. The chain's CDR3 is CSVETGPYEQYF. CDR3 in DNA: TGCAGCGTTGAGACAGGGCCCTACGAGCAGTACTTC.

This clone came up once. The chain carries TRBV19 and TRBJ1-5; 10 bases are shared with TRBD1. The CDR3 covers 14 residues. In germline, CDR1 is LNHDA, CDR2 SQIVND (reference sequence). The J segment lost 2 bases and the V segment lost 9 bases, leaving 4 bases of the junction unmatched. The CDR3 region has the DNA TGTGCCAGCACCGGGACAGGGGGCAATCAGCCCCAGCATTTT. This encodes CASTGTGGNQPQHF.

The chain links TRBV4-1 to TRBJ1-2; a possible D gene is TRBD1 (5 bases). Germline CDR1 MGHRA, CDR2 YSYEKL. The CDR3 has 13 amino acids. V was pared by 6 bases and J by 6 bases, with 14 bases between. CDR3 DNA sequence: TGCGCCAGCAGTTCCGCGACGGGGGATGGCTACACCTTC. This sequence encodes CASSSATGDGYTF.

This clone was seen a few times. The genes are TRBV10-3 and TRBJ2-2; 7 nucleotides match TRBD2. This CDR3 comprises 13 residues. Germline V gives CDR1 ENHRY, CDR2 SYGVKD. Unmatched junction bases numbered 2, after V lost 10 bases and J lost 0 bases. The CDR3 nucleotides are TGTGCCACCGGGGGGACGAACACCGGGGAGCTGTTTTTT. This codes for CATGGTNTGELFF.

CDR3 bases: TGCGCCAGCAGCTTGGTTCAGTACTATGGCTACACCTTC. Protein product: CASSLVQYYGYTF. V gene TRBV5-1 combines with J gene TRBJ1-2; D is undetermined. There are 13 residues in the CDR3. From germline, CDR1 is SGHRS and CDR2 YFSETQ. Trimming cost V 0 bases and J 3 bases, with 6 bases left between them.

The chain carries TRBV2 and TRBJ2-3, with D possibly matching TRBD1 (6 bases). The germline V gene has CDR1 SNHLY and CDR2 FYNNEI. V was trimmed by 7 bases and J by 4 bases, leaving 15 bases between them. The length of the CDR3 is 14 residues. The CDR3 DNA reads TGTGCCAGCAAACGGGCTGGGGGCGCAGATACGCAGTATTTT. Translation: CASKRAGGADTQYF.

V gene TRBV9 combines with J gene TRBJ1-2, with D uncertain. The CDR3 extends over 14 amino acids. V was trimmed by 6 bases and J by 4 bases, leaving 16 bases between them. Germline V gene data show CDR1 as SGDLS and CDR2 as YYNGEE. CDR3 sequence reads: CASTKRRELYGYTF. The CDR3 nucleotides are TGTGCCAGCACTAAGAGGAGGGAACTCTATGGCTACACCTTC.

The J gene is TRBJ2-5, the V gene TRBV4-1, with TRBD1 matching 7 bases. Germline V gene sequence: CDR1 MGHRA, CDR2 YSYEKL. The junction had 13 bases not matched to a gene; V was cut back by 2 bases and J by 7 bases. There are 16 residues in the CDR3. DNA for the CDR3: TGCGCCAGCAGCCAACATGATGGACAGGCGAGTAGGACCCAGTACTTC. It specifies CASSQHDGQASRTQYF.

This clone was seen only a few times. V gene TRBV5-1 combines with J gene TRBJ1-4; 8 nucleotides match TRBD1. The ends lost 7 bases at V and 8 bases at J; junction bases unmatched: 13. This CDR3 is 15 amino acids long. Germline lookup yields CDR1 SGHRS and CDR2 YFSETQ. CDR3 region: CASGPLGTGREKLFF. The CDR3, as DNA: TGCGCCAGCGGTCCCTTGGGGACAGGAAGGGAAAAACTGTTTTTT. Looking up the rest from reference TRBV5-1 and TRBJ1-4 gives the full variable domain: KAGVTQTPRYLIKTRGQQVTLSCSPISGHRSVSWYQQTPGQGLQFLFEYFSETQRNKGNFPGRFSGRQFSNSRSEMNVSTLELGDSALYLCASGPLGTGREKLFFGSGTQLSVL.

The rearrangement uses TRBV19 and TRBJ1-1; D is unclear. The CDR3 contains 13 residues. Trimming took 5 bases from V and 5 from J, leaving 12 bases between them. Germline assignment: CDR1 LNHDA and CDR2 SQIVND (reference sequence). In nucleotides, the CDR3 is TGTGCCAGTAGTCGTCGAGGGATAACTGAAGCTTTCTTT. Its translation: CASSRRGITEAFF.

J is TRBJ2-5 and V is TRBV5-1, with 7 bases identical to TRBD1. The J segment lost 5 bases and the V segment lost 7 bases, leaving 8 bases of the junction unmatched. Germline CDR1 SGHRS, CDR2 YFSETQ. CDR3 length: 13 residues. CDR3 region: CASSSTGKETQYF. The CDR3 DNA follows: TGCGCCAGCTCCTCGACAGGGAAGGAGACCCAGTACTTC.

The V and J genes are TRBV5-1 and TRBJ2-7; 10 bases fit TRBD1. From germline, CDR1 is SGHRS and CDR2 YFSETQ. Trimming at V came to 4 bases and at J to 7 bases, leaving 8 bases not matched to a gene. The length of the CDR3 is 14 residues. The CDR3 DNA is TGCGCCAGCAGCCAAGGACAGGGGGGCTGGGAGCAGTACTTC. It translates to CASSQGQGGWEQYF.

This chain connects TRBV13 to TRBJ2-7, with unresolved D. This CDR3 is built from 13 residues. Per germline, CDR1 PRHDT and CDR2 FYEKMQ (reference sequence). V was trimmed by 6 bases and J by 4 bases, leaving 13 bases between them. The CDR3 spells CASSVLEIYEQYF. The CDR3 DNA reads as TGTGCCAGCAGTGTCTTGGAAATTTACGAGCAGTACTTC.